This record covers a single TCR beta chain. Its antigen is not identified. A sample-barcoded 5' primer and a J-beta primer mix were used in a second PCR of roughly 7 to 11 cycles. Each cDNA molecule received a tag from a template-switch adaptor that had 12 random nucleotides. Every sample produced at least 2.5 million CDR3-containing paired-end reads. TCRdb used MiXCR to reprocess the 5' RACE reads, holding one entry per CDR3 protein. The table includes 1.5 million to 2 million distinct CDR3 sequences, 28% detected once. The record originates from a study of blood T cells in healthy people across ages. Points from the study as a whole: In older individuals, TCR beta diversity per million T cells was lower, falling roughly linearly with age. Both higher diversity and more naive CD4+ cells marked long-lived donors when set against aged donors.

Germline assignment: CDR1 DFQATT and CDR2 SNEGSKA (reference sequence). The CDR3 has 15 amino acids. Trimming took off 4 bases at V and 6 bases at J, with 21 bases between the two ends. The material sequenced was blood. The V call is TRBV20-1, the J call TRBJ1-2, with D perhaps matching TRBD1 (6 bases). The receptor comes from a woman in her 30s in good health. The CDR3 here is CSANVDSSPLDGYTF. The CDR3 DNA follows: TGCAGTGCTAACGTGGACAGCTCCCCCCTCGATGGCTACACCTTC.